The 25 T cell receptor beta chains reported below all come from one sample, sequenced in a study of T cells in women clearing cervical HPV infection (dated by TCRdb to the late 2010s). Library method: the immunoSEQ multiplex PCR assay. TCRdb's version of the immuneACCESS table is confined to in-frame rearrangements and falls short of the full clone set. An unresolved V gene accounts for under half of the shortfall where checked; the remainder is of unknown origin. The sample table records more than 30,000 clones. The ten largest make up approximately 6.8% of the sample. Sequencing used blood buffy coat. Every receptor here comes from a woman aged 18 to 75 with a cervical HPV16 infection that either progressed to CIN3+ or cleared (not recorded which).

As to this clone: Read sequence stops 3 residues before the CDR3 end, and the germline J gene provides the missing end. The genes are TRBV2 and TRBJ1-1, with D possibly matching TRBD1 (5 bases). Trimming took 7 bases from V and 6 from J, leaving 15 bases between them. Germline lookup yields CDR1 SNHLY and CDR2 FYNNEI. The length of the CDR3 is 13 residues. The CDR3 bases that were read are TGTGCCAGCACAAAAGACGGGGGGTCTGAA. Translation: CASTKDGGSE. The CDR3 as a whole reads CASTKDGGSEAFF. The variable domain in full, with the rest retrieved from reference TRBV2 and TRBJ1-1, is EPEVTQTPSHQVTQMGQEVILRCVPISNHLYFYWYRQILGQKVEFLVSFYNNEISEKSEIFDDQFSVERPDGSNFTLKIRSTKLEDSAMYFCASTKDGGSEAFFGQGTRLTVV.

Concerning this clone: From the germline J gene comes the end of the CDR3, since the read stops 3 residues before it. The rearrangement links TRBV19 to TRBJ2-7; TRBD2 aligns across 10 bases. The V and J ends lost 3 bases and 6 bases, in that order; junction bases with no gene match: 8. The germline gives CDR1 LNHDA, CDR2 SQIVND (reference sequence). This CDR3 region has 15 residues. This chain's CDR3 is CASSMSGGVYGEQYF. CDR3 bases read: TGTGCCAGTAGTATGAGCGGGGGGGTCTACGGCGAG.

Note on this clone: Sequencing ends 3 residues short of the CDR3 end; the germline J gene provides the rest. The J gene is TRBJ2-3, the V gene TRBV7-2; D ambiguous. Germline V gene lookup returns CDR1 SGHTA and CDR2 FQGNSA. V shed 1 base and J shed 0 bases, with 5 bases lying between them. The CDR3 is made up of 14 amino acids. CDR3 sequence reads: CASSLGLSTDTQYF. The covered CDR3 bases are TGTGCCAGCAGCTTAGGACTGAGCACAGATACG.

Comment on this clone: The read finishes 3 residues shy of the CDR3 end, and the germline J gene is used to complete it. The chain combines TRBV7-9 with TRBJ1-2, with a weak D call TRBD1 (5 bases). Germline V gene lookup returns CDR1 SEHNR and CDR2 FQNEAQ (reference sequence). CDR3 length: 13 residues. The CDR3 sequence: CASSFDFGGDYTF. CDR3 DNA (partial): TGTGCCAGCAGCTTTGACTTTGGGGGGGAC.

Turning to this clone: The read finishes 3 residues shy of the CDR3 end, and the germline J gene is used to complete it. The chain employs TRBV7-9 and TRBJ2-2, with a possible D match to TRBD1 (5 bases). The germline V gene encodes CDR1 SEHNR and CDR2 FQNEAQ (reference sequence). The CDR3 loop spans 14 amino acids. The CDR3 DNA, read in part, is TGTGCCAGCAGCCCTCAGGGTTCTAATGAAAAG. Residues: CASSPQGSNEK. In full, the CDR3 is CASSPQGSNEKLFF.

Comments on this clone: The read terminates 3 residues ahead of where the CDR3 ends, so the germline J gene completes it. The V gene is TRBV7-8, the J gene TRBJ2-1; D is uncertain. CDR3 length: 13 residues. The V end lost 2 bases, the J end lost 5 bases, and 7 bases lay between the germline ends. Germline V gene lookup returns CDR1 SGHVS and CDR2 FQNEAQ. Partial CDR3 DNA: TGTGCCAGCAGCTTATCTCGCGACAATGAG. As protein: CASSLSRDNE. The CDR3 reads in full as CASSLSRDNEQFF. Variable domain in full (rest from reference TRBV7-8 and TRBJ2-1): GAGVSQSPRYKVAKRGQDVALRCDPISGHVSLFWYQQALGQGPEFLTYFQNEAQLDKSGLPSDRFFAERPEGSVSTLKIQRTQQEDSAVYLCASSLSRDNEQFFGPGTRLTVL.

This clone is identified as medium-sized from frequency. The sequenced fragment ends 3 residues before the CDR3 boundary, so the rest is inferred from the germline J gene. The chain combines TRBV2 with TRBJ2-5; D might be TRBD2 (5 bases). The V gene's germline CDR1 is SNHLY and CDR2 FYNNEI. The CDR3 runs to 13 residues. The V end was cut by 4 bases, the J end by 4 bases, with 10 bases between. CDR3 sequence: CASSATEGETQYF. The CDR3 DNA, read in part, is TGTGCCAGCAGTGCCACAGAGGGAGAGACC.

A note on this clone: The read ends 3 residues shy of where the CDR3 ends; the end is completed using the germline J gene. V and J are TRBV19 and TRBJ2-3; 7 bases align to TRBD1. This CDR3 contains 15 residues. CDR1 LNHDA and CDR2 SQIVND come from the germline V gene (reference sequence). This chain's CDR3 is CASTPRQGHNQPQYF. The sequenced CDR3 bases are TGTGCCAGTACTCCGCGACAGGGCCATAATCAGCCG. Supplemented by reference TRBV19 and TRBJ2-3, the full variable domain reads DGGITQSPKYLFRKEGQNVTLSCEQNLNHDAMYWYRQDPGQGLRLIYYSQIVNDFQKGDIAEGYSVSREKKESFPLTVTSAQKNPTAFYLCASTPRQGHNQPQYFGPGTRLTVL.

A remark on this clone: The CDR3 extends 3 residues past the end of the read, so its final part is completed from the germline J gene. This chain uses TRBV5-1 with TRBJ2-6, with 8 bases matching TRBD1. The V gene's germline CDR1 is SGHRS and CDR2 YFSETQ. The CDR3 runs 16 residues. The V and J ends lost 4 bases and 3 bases, in that order; junction bases with no gene match: 6. The CDR3 spells CASSGGQGGGANVLTF. The covered CDR3 bases are TGCGCCAGCAGCGGTGGACAGGGCGGTGGGGCCAACGTC. Looking up the rest from reference TRBV5-1 and TRBJ2-6 gives the full variable domain: KAGVTQTPRYLIKTRGQQVTLSCSPISGHRSVSWYQQTPGQGLQFLFEYFSETQRNKGNFPGRFSGRQFSNSRSEMNVSTLELGDSALYLCASSGGQGGGANVLTFGAGSRLTVL.

Concerning this clone itself: The read ends 3 residues early relative to the CDR3; the germline J gene fills the gap. The chain couples TRBV5-1 to TRBJ1-2; D might be TRBD1 (6 bases). CDR3 length equals 14 residues. Germline CDR1 is SGHRS and CDR2 is YFSETQ. The CDR3 sequence: CASSLVQGRNDYTF. Partial CDR3 DNA: TGCGCCAGCAGCTTGGTACAGGGCCGTAATGAC.

As for this clone: The sequenced fragment ends 3 residues before the CDR3 boundary, so the rest is inferred from the germline J gene. This chain connects TRBV20-1 to TRBJ2-3; TRBD2 matches 10 bases. Trimming cost V 2 bases and J 1 base; bases outside gene matches: 6. CDR3 size: 16 residues. The V gene's germline CDR1 is DFQATT and CDR2 SNEGSKA (reference sequence). The covered CDR3 bases are TGCAGTGCTAGATCTGAGCTAGCGGGGGGCACAGATACG. Residues: CSARSELAGGTDT. The whole CDR3 sequence is CSARSELAGGTDTQYF.

About this clone: The read gets to within 3 residues of the CDR3 end, and the germline J gene fills in the rest. J is TRBJ1-2 and V is TRBV2; 7 bases are shared with TRBD1. The CDR3 runs to 14 residues. The germline gives CDR1 SNHLY, CDR2 FYNNEI. The sequenced CDR3 bases are TGTGCCAGCAGGATTATGAGGGACAGTGGGAGG. Translating it yields CASRIMRDSGR. From start to end, the CDR3 is CASRIMRDSGRYTF.

Comments on this clone: Read data end 3 residues before the CDR3 end; the end is taken from the germline J gene. The chain links TRBV19 to TRBJ1-5, with 8 bases fitting TRBD1. Germline V CDR1 and CDR2: LNHDA, SQIVND (reference sequence). V shed 5 bases and J 4 bases; nucleotides not matched to a gene: 4. The CDR3 consists of 14 residues. The part of the CDR3 DNA that was read is TGTGCCAGTAGTCTTCGGACAGGGAATCAGCCC. It encodes CASSLRTGNQP. From start to end, the CDR3 is CASSLRTGNQPQHF. The variable domain in full, with the rest retrieved from reference TRBV19 and TRBJ1-5, is DGGITQSPKYLFRKEGQNVTLSCEQNLNHDAMYWYRQDPGQGLRLIYYSQIVNDFQKGDIAEGYSVSREKKESFPLTVTSAQKNPTAFYLCASSLRTGNQPQHFGDGTRLSIL.

About this clone itself: The CDR3 end is not reached by the read, which stops 3 residues before it; the germline J gene fills it in. The V gene is TRBV18, the J gene TRBJ2-2, with D unclear. In germline, CDR1 is KGHSH, CDR2 LQKENI. The CDR3 length is 13 residues. This CDR3 reads CASSPATDEKLFF. The CDR3 bases that were read are TGTGCCAGCTCACCAGCTACAGATGAAAAG.

A remark on this clone: Coverage ceases 3 residues before the CDR3 finishes, and the germline J gene fills in the end. This chain links TRBV30 with TRBJ2-3; 9 bases match TRBD1. V trimming: 3 bases; J trimming: 4 bases; junction bases outside the gene matches: 5. Germline loops: CDR1 GTSNPN, CDR2 SVGIG (reference sequence). The CDR3 length is 14 residues. The part of the CDR3 DNA that was read is TGTGCCTGGAGCAGACAGGGGGTGGCAGATACG. Its translation is CAWSRQGVADT. In full, the CDR3 reads CAWSRQGVADTQYF.

On this clone: The CDR3 extends 3 residues past the end of the read, so its final part is completed from the germline J gene. The genes are TRBV5-5 and TRBJ1-1; TRBD1 aligns across 11 bases. Trimming removed 2 bases from V and 5 bases from J; junction bases left unmatched: 5. Germline CDR1 reads SGHKS; CDR2 reads YYEKEE (reference sequence). The CDR3 runs to 15 residues. The CDR3 bases that were read are TGTGCCAGCAGCTTTGCAGGGACAGGGGGGACTGAA. Translation: CASSFAGTGGTE. The entire CDR3 reads CASSFAGTGGTEAFF.

Turning to this clone: The sequenced fragment ends 3 residues before the CDR3 boundary, so the rest is inferred from the germline J gene. The chain has TRBV20-1 and TRBJ2-7, with a possible D match to TRBD2 (5 bases). Germline CDR1 is DFQATT and CDR2 is SNEGSKA (reference sequence). Between the trimmed V and J ends, which lost 6 bases and 6 bases, there was a span of 21 bases. The CDR3 covers 14 residues. CDR3 DNA (partial): TGCAGTGCGCCAACCCGTAGCGTACCTACCGAG. Protein product: CSAPTRSVPTE. The whole CDR3 is CSAPTRSVPTEQYF.

On this clone itself: The observed sequence ends 3 residues before the CDR3 terminus, with the missing tail filled in from the germline J gene. The J gene is TRBJ1-2, the V gene TRBV7-3; D is uncertain. Germline lookup yields CDR1 SGHTA and CDR2 FQGTGA. This CDR3 has 13 residues. CDR3 residues: CASSLKGGYDYTF. The part of the CDR3 DNA that was read is TGTGCCAGCAGCTTAAAGGGTGGCTACGAC.

Note on this clone: With the read ending 3 residues before the CDR3 end, the germline J gene is used to fill in that end. V gene TRBV11-2 combines with J gene TRBJ1-2; D remains unclear. The germline V gene has CDR1 SGHAT and CDR2 FQNNGV. This CDR3 spans 14 amino acids. The ends were cut back, 9 bases at V and 4 bases at J, with 18 bases in the middle. The part of the CDR3 DNA that was read is TGTGCCAGTAAACCGCTTGCGGGATTCTATGGC. Amino acids: CASKPLAGFYG. Given in full, the CDR3 is CASKPLAGFYGYTF.

Notes on this clone: The DNA ends 3 residues before the CDR3 does, and the rest of the CDR3 is filled in from the germline J gene. This chain links TRBV20-1 with TRBJ1-1; D not resolved. CDR3 length equals 19 residues. Trimming took 0 bases from V and 2 from J, leaving 25 bases between them. In germline, CDR1 is DFQATT, CDR2 SNEGSKA (reference sequence). This chain's CDR3 is CSARDPGFSQRGFNTEAFF. CDR3 DNA (partial): TGCAGTGCTAGAGATCCGGGGTTCTCACAACGGGGTTTTAACACTGAA.

Worth noting for this clone: The CDR3 end falls 3 residues outside the read, so it is completed with the germline J gene. The V gene is TRBV29-1, the J gene TRBJ2-3, with 8 bases lining up with TRBD2. CDR1 SQVTM and CDR2 ANQGSEA come from the germline V gene. This CDR3 has 20 amino acids. V was pared by 2 bases and J by 0 bases, with 19 bases of the junction left unmatched. The DNA read from the CDR3 is TGCAGCGTTGAAAGTCGGGGGGGTTCGTCGGCGGGGATTAGCACAGATACG. Its protein is CSVESRGGSSAGISTDT. The whole CDR3 protein reads CSVESRGGSSAGISTDTQYF.

Note on this clone: The CDR3 is cut off 3 residues early in the read; its end comes from the germline J gene. V gene TRBV29-1 combines with J gene TRBJ1-1, with 8 bases fitting TRBD1. V dropped 0 bases and J dropped 4; count of bases not matched to a gene: 13. The CDR3 is 17 amino acids. CDR1 SQVTM and CDR2 ANQGSEA come from the germline V gene. CDR3 DNA, as far as it was read: TGCAGCGTTGAAGACCAGCAGGCAGGGGGCCGAAGCACTGAA. Amino acids: CSVEDQQAGGRSTE. The full CDR3 sequence reads CSVEDQQAGGRSTEAFF.

In the case of this clone: The observed sequence ends 3 residues before the CDR3 terminus, with the missing tail filled in from the germline J gene. V gene TRBV5-1 combines with J gene TRBJ1-5; TRBD1 matches 10 bases. Germline V gene lookup returns CDR1 SGHRS and CDR2 YFSETQ. The J segment lost 5 bases and the V segment lost 0 bases, leaving 5 bases of the junction unmatched. CDR3 size: 16 residues. The sequenced CDR3 bases are TGCGCCAGCAGCTTGGGTGGGACAGGGGTCGATCAGCCC. It yields the protein CASSLGGTGVDQP. The entire CDR3 is CASSLGGTGVDQPQHF.

To note about this clone: Read data end 3 residues before the CDR3 end; the end is taken from the germline J gene. V is TRBV30 and J is TRBJ2-7, with D uncertain. This CDR3 spans 11 amino acids. The V and J ends lost 1 base and 3 bases respectively, with 4 bases between them. The germline CDR1 and CDR2 sequences are GTSNPN and SVGIG (reference sequence). The CDR3 is CAWSARYEQYF. CDR3 DNA, as far as it was read: TGTGCCTGGAGTGCGCGCTACGAG.

The covered CDR3 bases are TGCGCCAGCGCGAGGGGTCATGGGCCCATGAACACTGAA. Translation gives CASARGHGPMNTE. From start to end, the CDR3 is CASARGHGPMNTEAFF. The chain employs TRBV5-1 and TRBJ1-1; the D gene is possibly TRBD1 (5 bases). The CDR3 extends 3 residues past the end of the read, so its final part is completed from the germline J gene. Germline CDR1 SGHRS, CDR2 YFSETQ. The V end was cut by 7 bases, the J end by 0 bases, with 19 bases between. The CDR3 consists of 16 residues.